This T cell receptor (beta chain) emerged from a study of T cells in Graves' hyperthyroidism and ophthalmopathy. The overall study: Peripheral blood was secured at the point of initial diagnosis, before any treatment.

Graves' hyperthyroidism was deemed stable given no ophthalmopathy progression within 18 months. The hyperthyroidism was newly diagnosed and had lasted under 2 months; the patients were aged 18 to 65. Fresh peripheral blood, approximately 10 ml, yielded the PBMCs. This clonotype appeared many times. There were TCR beta CDR3 regions amplified from RNA transcripts. First-round RT-PCR of the TCR CDR3 relied on the HTBI primer set. TCRdb redid the calling of the multiplex PCR reads with MiXCR, one entry per CDR3 protein. This sample has about 110,000 distinct CDR3 sequences, with approximately 15% found just once. The germline gives CDR1 SGHTS, CDR2 YDEGEE. The CDR3 length is 14 residues. Trimming removed 7 bases from V and 7 bases from J; junction bases left unmatched: 11.

The origin of this receptor is a woman in her fifties or sixties with Graves' hyperthyroidism. The V and J genes are TRBV5-8 and TRBJ2-1; 7 positions match TRBD2. Material: blood. CDR3 DNA: TGTGCCAGCGGACCCGCGGGAGTACGGAATGAGCAGTTCTTC. Amino acid sequence: CASGPAGVRNEQFF.